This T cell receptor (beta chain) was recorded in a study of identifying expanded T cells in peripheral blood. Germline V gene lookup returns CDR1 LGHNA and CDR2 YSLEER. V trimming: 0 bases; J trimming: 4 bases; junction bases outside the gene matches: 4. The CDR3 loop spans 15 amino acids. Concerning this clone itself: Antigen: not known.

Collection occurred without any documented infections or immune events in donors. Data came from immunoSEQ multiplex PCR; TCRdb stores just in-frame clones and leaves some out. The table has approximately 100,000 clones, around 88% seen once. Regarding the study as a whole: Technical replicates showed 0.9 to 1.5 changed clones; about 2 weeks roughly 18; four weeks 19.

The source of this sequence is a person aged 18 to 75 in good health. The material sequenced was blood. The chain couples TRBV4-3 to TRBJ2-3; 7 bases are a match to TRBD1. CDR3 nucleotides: TGCGCCAGCAGCCAAGAGTGGCAGGGGGCAGATACGCAGTATTTT. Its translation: CASSQEWQGADTQYF.